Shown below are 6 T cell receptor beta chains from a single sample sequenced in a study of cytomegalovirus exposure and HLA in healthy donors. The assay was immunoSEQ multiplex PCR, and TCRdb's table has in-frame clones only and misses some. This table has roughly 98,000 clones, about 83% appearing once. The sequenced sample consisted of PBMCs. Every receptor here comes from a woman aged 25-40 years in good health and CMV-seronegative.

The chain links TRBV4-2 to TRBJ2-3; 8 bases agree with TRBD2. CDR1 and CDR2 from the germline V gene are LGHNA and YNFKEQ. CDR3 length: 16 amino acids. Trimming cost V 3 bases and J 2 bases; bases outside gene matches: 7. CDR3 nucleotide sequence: TGTGCCAGCAGCCAGATACTAGCGGCCTACACAGATACGCAGTATTTT. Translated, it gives CASSQILAAYTDTQYF.

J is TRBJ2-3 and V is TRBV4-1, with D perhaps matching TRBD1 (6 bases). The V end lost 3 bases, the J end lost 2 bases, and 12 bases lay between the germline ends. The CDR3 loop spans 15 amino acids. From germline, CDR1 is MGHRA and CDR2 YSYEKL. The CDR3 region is CASSHRAGDTDTQYF. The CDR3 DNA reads TGCGCCAGCAGCCACAGGGCAGGGGACACAGATACGCAGTATTTT.

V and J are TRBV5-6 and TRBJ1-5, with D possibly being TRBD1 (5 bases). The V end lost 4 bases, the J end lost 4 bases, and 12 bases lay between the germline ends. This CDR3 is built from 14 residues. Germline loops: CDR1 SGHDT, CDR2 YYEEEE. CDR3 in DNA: TGTGCCAGCAGCCCGACTGGGGGGAATCAGCCCCAGCATTTT. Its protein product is CASSPTGGNQPQHF.

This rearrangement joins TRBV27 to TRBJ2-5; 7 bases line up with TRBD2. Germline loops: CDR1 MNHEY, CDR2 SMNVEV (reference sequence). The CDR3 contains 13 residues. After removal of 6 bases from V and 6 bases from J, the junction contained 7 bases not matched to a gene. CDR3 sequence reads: CASRASGAQTQYF. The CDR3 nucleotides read TGTGCCAGCAGGGCCAGCGGGGCTCAGACCCAGTACTTC.

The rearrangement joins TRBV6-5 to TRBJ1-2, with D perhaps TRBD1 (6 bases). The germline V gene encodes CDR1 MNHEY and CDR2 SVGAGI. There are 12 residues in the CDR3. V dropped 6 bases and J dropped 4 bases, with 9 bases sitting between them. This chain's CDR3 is CASRAGVYGYTF. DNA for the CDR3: TGTGCCAGCAGGGCAGGGGTCTATGGCTACACCTTC.

For the CDR3, the DNA is TGTGCCAGCAGTGAGTCGGGACAGGGGGTGAGAGGCTACACCTTC. Translation gives CASSESGQGVRGYTF. The J gene is TRBJ1-2, the V gene TRBV6-1, with 11 bases lining up with TRBD1. The V segment lost 3 bases and the J segment 8 bases; nucleotides outside the gene matches: 8. Germline values: CDR1 MNHNS, CDR2 SASEGT. The CDR3 loop spans 15 amino acids.